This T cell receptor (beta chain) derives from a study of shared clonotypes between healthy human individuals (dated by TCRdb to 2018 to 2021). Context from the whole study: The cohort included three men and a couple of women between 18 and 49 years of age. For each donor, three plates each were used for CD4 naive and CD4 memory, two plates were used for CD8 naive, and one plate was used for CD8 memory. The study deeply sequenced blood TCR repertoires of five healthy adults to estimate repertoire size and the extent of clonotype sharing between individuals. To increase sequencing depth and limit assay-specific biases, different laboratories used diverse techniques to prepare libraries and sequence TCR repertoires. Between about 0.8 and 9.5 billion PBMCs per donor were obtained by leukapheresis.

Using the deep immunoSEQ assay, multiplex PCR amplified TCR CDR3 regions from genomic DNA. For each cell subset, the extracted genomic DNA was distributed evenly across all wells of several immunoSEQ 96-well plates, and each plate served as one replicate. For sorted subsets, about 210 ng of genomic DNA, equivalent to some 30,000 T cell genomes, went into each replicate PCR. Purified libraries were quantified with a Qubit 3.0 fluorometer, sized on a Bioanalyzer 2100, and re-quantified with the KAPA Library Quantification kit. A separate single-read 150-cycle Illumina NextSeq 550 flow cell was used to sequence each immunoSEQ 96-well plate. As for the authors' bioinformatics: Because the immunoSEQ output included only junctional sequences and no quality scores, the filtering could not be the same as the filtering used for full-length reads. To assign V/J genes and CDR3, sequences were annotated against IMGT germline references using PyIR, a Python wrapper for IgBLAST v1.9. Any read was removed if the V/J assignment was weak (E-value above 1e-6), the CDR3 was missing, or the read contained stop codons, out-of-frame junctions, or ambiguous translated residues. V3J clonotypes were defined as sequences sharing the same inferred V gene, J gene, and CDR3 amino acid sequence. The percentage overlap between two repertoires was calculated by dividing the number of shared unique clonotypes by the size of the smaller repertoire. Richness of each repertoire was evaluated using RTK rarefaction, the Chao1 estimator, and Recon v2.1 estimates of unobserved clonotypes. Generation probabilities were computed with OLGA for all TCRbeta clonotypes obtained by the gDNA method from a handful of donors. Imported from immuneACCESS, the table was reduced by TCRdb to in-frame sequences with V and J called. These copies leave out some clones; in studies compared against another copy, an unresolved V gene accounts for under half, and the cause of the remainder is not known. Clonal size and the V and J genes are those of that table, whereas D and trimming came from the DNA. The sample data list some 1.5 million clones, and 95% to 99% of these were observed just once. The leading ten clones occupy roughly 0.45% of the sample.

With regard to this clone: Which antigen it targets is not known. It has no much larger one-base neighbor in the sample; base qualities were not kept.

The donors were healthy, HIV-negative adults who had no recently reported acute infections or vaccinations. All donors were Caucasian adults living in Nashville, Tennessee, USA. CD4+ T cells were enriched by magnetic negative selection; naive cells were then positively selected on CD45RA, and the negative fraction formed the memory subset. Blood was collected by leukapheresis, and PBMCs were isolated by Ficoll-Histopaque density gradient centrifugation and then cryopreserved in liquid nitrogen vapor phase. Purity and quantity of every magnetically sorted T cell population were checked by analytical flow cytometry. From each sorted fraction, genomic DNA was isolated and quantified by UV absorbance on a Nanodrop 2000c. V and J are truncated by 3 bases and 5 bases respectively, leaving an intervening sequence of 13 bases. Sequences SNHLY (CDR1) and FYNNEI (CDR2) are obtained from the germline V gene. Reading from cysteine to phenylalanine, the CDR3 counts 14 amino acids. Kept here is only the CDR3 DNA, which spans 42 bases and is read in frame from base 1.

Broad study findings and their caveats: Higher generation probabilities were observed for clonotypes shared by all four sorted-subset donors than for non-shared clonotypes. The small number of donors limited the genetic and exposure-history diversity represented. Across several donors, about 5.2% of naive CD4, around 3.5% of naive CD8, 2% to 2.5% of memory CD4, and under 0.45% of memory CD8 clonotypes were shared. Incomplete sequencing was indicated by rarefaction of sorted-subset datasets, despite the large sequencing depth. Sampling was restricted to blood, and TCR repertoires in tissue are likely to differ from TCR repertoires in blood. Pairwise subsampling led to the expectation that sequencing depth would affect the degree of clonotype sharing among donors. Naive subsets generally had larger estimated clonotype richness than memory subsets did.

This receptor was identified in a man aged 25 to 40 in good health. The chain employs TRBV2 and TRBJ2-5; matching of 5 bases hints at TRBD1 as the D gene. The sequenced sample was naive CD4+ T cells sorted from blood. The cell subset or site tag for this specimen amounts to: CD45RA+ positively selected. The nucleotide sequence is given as TGTGCCAGCAGTGATGGGCAGGGTGAGGAGACCCAGTACTTC. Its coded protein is CASSDGQGEETQYF. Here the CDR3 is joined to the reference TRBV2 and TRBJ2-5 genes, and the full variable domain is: EPEVTQTPSHQVTQMGQEVILRCVPISNHLYFYWYRQILGQKVEFLVSFYNNEISEKSEIFDDQFSVERPDGSNFTLKIRSTKLEDSAMYFCASSDGQGEETQYFGPGTRLLVL.